This T cell receptor beta chain was sequenced in a study of blood T cell repertoires in COVID-19. The repertoire was sequenced with immunoSEQ multiplex PCR; TCRdb's copy has only in-frame clones and lacks some. This sample has about 300,000 clones, with about nine tenths found just once. The receptor comes from a young man with active or convalescent COVID-19. The sequenced sample was peripheral blood.

The CDR3 region is CASSYGELDGNTIYF. DNA of the CDR3: TGTGCCAGCAGTTACGGGGAGTTGGACGGAAACACCATATATTTT. The V gene is TRBV6-5, the J gene TRBJ1-3, with unresolved D. The CDR3 has 15 residues. V lost 2 bases and J lost 4, with 12 bases in between. In germline, CDR1 is MNHEY, CDR2 SVGAGI.